Listed below are T cell receptor beta chains from one sample, sequenced in a study of T cell changes during pregnancy in multiple sclerosis. Method: immunoSEQ multiplex PCR; TCRdb's copy keeps in-frame clones and lacks some. The table lists approximately 40,000 clones, around 94% of them singletons. The sample consisted of CD4+ T cells from peripheral blood mononuclear cells, taken before pregnancy. Receptor source: a female donor with multiple sclerosis, enrolled in a pregnancy study. Each CDR3 is given with its conserved first and last residue. A D gene is named only where the DNA matches it firmly. Not all rows give a size; the values are once, few, many and, for expanded clones, a class.

j_call cdr3_length d_call clone_size v_call cdr3_nt cdr3_aa
TRBJ1-3 15 TRBD1 . TRBV7-9 TGTGCCAGCAGCTTAGGACAGGGCTCTGGAAACACCATATATTTT CASSLGQGSGNTIYF
TRBJ2-2 17 TRBD2 . TRBV19 TGTGCCAGTAGTGGACTAGCGGGAGGGGGTCACACCGGGGAGCTGTTTTTT CASSGLAGGGHTGELFF
TRBJ2-5 15 TRBD2 . TRBV6-1 TGTGCCAGCGTTAGGGGCGGGAGAGGCCAAGAGACCCAGTACTTC CASVRGGRGQETQYF
TRBJ2-2 17 TRBD2 . TRBV7-8 TGTGCCAGCAGCCTTCGAGGGACTAGCGGGAGTCGCGGGGAGCTGTTTTTT CASSLRGTSGSRGELFF
TRBJ2-7 12 . . TRBV10-3 TGTGCCATCCAGGACAGACGATTGGGGCAGTACTTC CAIQDRRLGQYF
TRBJ2-3 15 TRBD1 . TRBV5-4 TGTGCCAGCACCAAGCCGGGACAGGGACCAGATACGCAGTATTTT CASTKPGQGPDTQYF
TRBJ2-1 14 . . TRBV9 TGTGCCAGCAGCGTAGGCCCAGCGGCAGTTGAGCAGTTCTTC CASSVGPAAVEQFF
TRBJ1-4 15 . . TRBV27 TGTGCCAGCAGTTCGCGCAGGGTACGAGGTGAAAAACTGTTTTTT CASSSRRVRGEKLFF
TRBJ2-1 14 . . TRBV28 TGTGCCAGCTCCTTTGAACGAGAGGTTAATGAGCAGTTCTTC CASSFEREVNEQFF
TRBJ1-5 14 . . TRBV19 TGTGCCAGTAGTATCCCCCAGGGTGGTCAGCCCCAGCATTTT CASSIPQGGQPQHF
TRBJ1-2 16 . . TRBV28 TGTGCCAGCAGTCCGTGGGGGCAGCCTCTAGCGGATGGCTACACCTTC CASSPWGQPLADGYTF
TRBJ2-5 15 TRBD2 . TRBV5-4 TGTGCCAGCAGCGGGGGGGGAGTTGGGCAAGAGACCCAGTACTTC CASSGGGVGQETQYF
TRBJ2-1 16 TRBD2 . TRBV7-8 TGTGCCAGCAGCTTCCGACTAGCGACACTATACAATGAGCAGTTCTTC CASSFRLATLYNEQFF
TRBJ1-2 14 TRBD1 few TRBV28 TGTGCCAGCAGTTTCCCACCCGCAGGGGGAGGCTACACCTTC CASSFPPAGGGYTF
TRBJ2-7 12 . . TRBV6-1 TGTGCCAGCAGCCAGGGGCCCTACGAGCAGTACTTC CASSQGPYEQYF
TRBJ2-2 15 TRBD2 . TRBV4-1 TGCGCCAGCAGCCTGGGGAGGGGAGGCACCGGGGAGCTGTTTTTT CASSLGRGGTGELFF
TRBJ2-1 15 . . TRBV28 TGTGCCAGCAGTTCCCTCCGGACTATTCGAAATGAGCAGTTCTTC CASSSLRTIRNEQFF
TRBJ1-4 15 . . TRBV25-1 TGTGCCAGCAGTGAAGCAGGCCCAACAGGGGAAAAACTGTTTTTT CASSEAGPTGEKLFF
TRBJ2-2 17 TRBD2 once TRBV4-2 TGTGCCAGCAGCCAAGAAGGCCTAGCGGGAGCTTCGGGGGAGCTGTTTTTT CASSQEGLAGASGELFF
TRBJ2-7 13 . . TRBV18 TGTGCCAGCTCAACCCTAGACGGCTACGAGCAGTACTTC CASSTLDGYEQYF
TRBJ2-5 14 TRBD2 . TRBV7-7 TGTGCTAGCAGCTTTCAAGCGGGAATGGAGACCCAGTACTTC CASSFQAGMETQYF
TRBJ2-6 18 TRBD1 once TRBV5-8 TGTGCCAGCAAATCGAAGGACAGGGTTTGGTCTGGGGCCAACGTCCTGACTTTC CASKSKDRVWSGANVLTF
TRBJ2-1 14 TRBD2 . TRBV28 TGTGCCAGCTACACTAGCGGGAGGTCCAATGAGCAGTTCTTC CASYTSGRSNEQFF
TRBJ2-5 15 . . TRBV2 TGTGCCAGCAGTGGCGGCTACCCGTACCAAGAGACCCAGTACTTC CASSGGYPYQETQYF
TRBJ2-2 15 TRBD2 . TRBV10-3 TGTGCCATCAGTGTAGTACTAGCGAACACCCGGGAGCTGTTTTTT CAISVVLANTRELFF
TRBJ1-2 13 . . TRBV6-5 TGTGCCAGCAGTAGGACAGCTATCTATGGCTACACCTTC CASSRTAIYGYTF
TRBJ2-1 16 TRBD1 once TRBV6-4 TGTGCCAGCAGCAGACAGGGAGAGGGTTCCTACAATGAGCAGTTCTTC CASSRQGEGSYNEQFF